This T cell receptor beta chain was recorded in a study of cytomegalovirus exposure and HLA in healthy donors. The PCR made use of 60 Vbeta and 13 Jbeta primers. The repertoire was sequenced with immunoSEQ multiplex PCR; TCRdb's copy has only in-frame clones and lacks some. The table has around 110,000 clones, approximately 80% seen once. The CDR3 totals 16 residues. The germline V gene has CDR1 SGHRS and CDR2 YFSETQ. With 0 bases clipped from V and 1 base from J, the junction kept 4 bases outside the gene matches. Overall study findings and caveats: Later analysis demonstrated an association between a missense DCLRE1C variant and TCR beta V- and J-gene trimming. Among the sequence variants, a highly shared cluster was likely an artifact of sequencing.

In the case of this clone: Its antigen is undetermined.

The V and J genes are TRBV5-1 and TRBJ1-3; 7 bases line up with TRBD1. The clonotype was recovered from a woman between 25 and 40 years old in good health and CMV-seronegative. Sequencing input: PBMCs. The CDR3 loop reads CASSLGDSHSGNTIYF. In DNA form, the CDR3 reads TGCGCCAGCAGCTTGGGGGACAGCCATTCTGGAAACACCATATATTTT.